These 31 T cell receptor beta chains share one sample of origin, sequenced in a study of T cell clonality in common variable immunodeficiency. The protocol was immunoSEQ multiplex PCR, while the TCRdb copy is restricted to in-frame clones and leaves out a portion. Sampling found approximately 81,000 clones, none seen once. Sequencing was performed on peripheral blood mononuclear cells. All receptors derive from a person between 18 and 70 years old in good health.

This clone was detected many times. The read ends 3 residues shy of where the CDR3 ends; the end is completed using the germline J gene. This chain uses TRBV18 with TRBJ2-2, with TRBD1 identical over 8 bases. Germline-derived CDR1 and CDR2 are KGHSH and LQKENI. The trim removed 1 base at V and 4 bases at J, leaving 5 bases unmatched. The CDR3 sequence is 16 residues long. The part of the CDR3 DNA that was read is TGTGCCAGCTCACCACTCGACAGGGGTGGCACCGGGGAG. This codes for CASSPLDRGGTGE. The whole CDR3 protein reads CASSPLDRGGTGELFF. Using reference TRBV18 and TRBJ2-2 for the parts outside the CDR3, the full variable domain is NAGVMQNPRHLVRRRGQEARLRCSPMKGHSHVYWYRQLPEEGLKFMVYLQKENIIDESGMPKERFSAEFPKEGPSILRIQQVVRGDSAAYFCASSPLDRGGTGELFFGEGSRLTVL.

This clone was seen a handful of times. A much larger clone lies a single base off, so this may be a read error. The read ends 3 residues early relative to the CDR3; the germline J gene fills the gap. The gene calls are TRBV20-1 and TRBJ2-7, with D maybe TRBD2 (6 bases). CDR1 is DFQATT, CDR2 SNEGSKA, per germline (reference sequence). The CDR3 has 12 amino acids. V was cut by 5 bases and J by 6 bases, with 14 bases left in between. CDR3 bases read: TGCAGTGCTGCTGCCCGGGACTCCGAG. Translated, it gives CSAAARDSE. The complete CDR3 reads CSAAARDSEQYF.

Many counts were recorded for this clone. Read sequence stops 3 residues before the CDR3 end, and the germline J gene provides the missing end. The chain employs TRBV10-1 and TRBJ2-2; the D is unclear. Germline lookup yields CDR1 WNHNN and CDR2 SYGVQD (reference sequence). CDR3 length equals 12 residues. V lost 4 bases to trimming and J lost 5 bases, with 5 bases between them. The CDR3 sequence is CASSVVTGELFF. CDR3 DNA (partial): TGCGCCAGCAGTGTAGTGACCGGGGAG.

This clone was seen many times. With the read ending 3 residues before the CDR3 end, the germline J gene is used to fill in that end. The rearrangement joins TRBV7-9 to TRBJ1-1, with D perhaps TRBD1 (5 bases). Trimming stripped 4 bases from V and 5 bases from J, with 11 bases between. The CDR3 contains 13 residues. The germline gives CDR1 SEHNR, CDR2 FQNEAQ (reference sequence). CDR3 DNA, as far as it was read: TGTGCCAGCAGCTCCGGGGGGGAAACTGAA. It is translated as CASSSGGETE. The complete CDR3 reads CASSSGGETEAFF.

Ten or more counts support this clone. The CDR3 end is not reached by the read, which stops 3 residues before it; the germline J gene fills it in. This rearrangement joins TRBV6-2 or TRBV6-3 to TRBJ1-4; no clear D gene. Germline V gene sequence: CDR1 MNHEY, CDR2 SVGEGT. V was trimmed by 2 bases and J by 7 bases, leaving 8 bases between them. The length of the CDR3 is 13 residues. The covered CDR3 bases are TGTGCCAGCAGTTACCCCCCGGGTGAAAAA. As protein: CASSYPPGEK. The CDR3, in full, reads CASSYPPGEKLFF.

Ten or more counts support this clone. The covered CDR3 bases are TGTGCCAGTAGTATAGTAACAGCTAAAAGGGGC. Residues: CASSIVTAKRG. The complete CDR3 reads CASSIVTAKRGYTF. V usage is TRBV19 and J usage is TRBJ1-2; D uncertain. The read gets to within 3 residues of the CDR3 end, and the germline J gene fills in the rest. This CDR3 has 14 amino acids. Per the germline V gene, CDR1 is LNHDA and CDR2 is SQIVND (reference sequence).

This clone appeared many times. The read ends 3 residues shy of where the CDR3 ends; the end is completed using the germline J gene. The V and J genes are TRBV6-2 or TRBV6-3 and TRBJ1-1; D unresolved. CDR1 and CDR2 (germline): MNHEY, SVGEGT. V lost 5 bases and J lost 6, with 7 bases in between. CDR3 length equals 11 residues. The CDR3 here is CASSTGSEAFF. The sequenced part of the CDR3 DNA is TGTGCCAGCAGTACGGGTTCTGAA.

This clone showed up many times. The read falls 3 residues short of the CDR3 end, and the missing part is taken from the germline J gene. This rearrangement joins TRBV7-3 to TRBJ2-3, with TRBD2 matching 13 bases. Germline values: CDR1 SGHTA, CDR2 FQGTGA. This CDR3 spans 16 amino acids. The V segment lost 5 bases and the J segment 6 bases; nucleotides outside the gene matches: 8. CDR3 DNA, as far as it was read: TGTGCCAGCAGCCGCGGGACTAGCGGGATTAGTGATACG. This codes for CASSRGTSGISDT. The full CDR3 protein reads CASSRGTSGISDTQYF. Filled out from reference TRBV7-3 and TRBJ2-3, the complete variable domain reads GAGVSQTPSNKVTEKGKYVELRCDPISGHTALYWYRQSLGQGPEFLIYFQGTGAADDSGLPNDRFFAVRPEGSVSTLKIQRTERGDSAVYLCASSRGTSGISDTQYFGPGTRLTVL.

This clone was counted at least ten times. CDR3 bases read: TGTGCCAGCAGCGTAGCTAGCGGGAGAAACCACAATGAG. Amino acids: CASSVASGRNHNE. The full CDR3 is CASSVASGRNHNEQFF. V and J are TRBV9 and TRBJ2-1; TRBD2 aligns across 10 bases. The missing CDR3 end, 3 residues past where the read stops, is filled in from the germline J gene. J lost 5 bases, V lost 0 bases, and 5 bases had no gene match. CDR3 length: 16 amino acids. Germline CDR1 SGDLS, CDR2 YYNGEE.

In this sample, this clone turned up many times. The read ends 3 residues shy of where the CDR3 ends; the end is completed using the germline J gene. The chain is built from TRBV11-3 and TRBJ1-1; maybe TRBD1 (5 bases). CDR1 is SGHNT, CDR2 YENEEA, per germline. The germline V and J ends were trimmed by 5 bases and 0 bases, with 10 bases remaining between them. CDR3 length: 14 residues. CDR3 DNA, as far as it was read: TGTGCCAGCAGCCCGGCAGGGCTGAACACTGAA. It translates to CASSPAGLNTE. The entire CDR3 protein is CASSPAGLNTEAFF. Drawing the rest from reference TRBV11-3 and TRBJ1-1, the complete variable domain is EAGVVQSPRYKIIEKKQPVAFWCNPISGHNTLYWYLQNLGQGPELLIRYENEEAVDDSQLPKDRFSAERLKGVDSTLKIQPAELGDSAVYLCASSPAGLNTEAFFGQGTRLTVV.

This clone has ten or more counts. The CDR3 extends 3 residues past the end of the read, so its final part is completed from the germline J gene. The rearrangement links TRBV19 to TRBJ1-4, with TRBD1 identical over 9 bases. The J segment lost 8 bases and the V segment lost 6 bases, leaving 4 bases of the junction unmatched. The germline CDR1 and CDR2 sequences are LNHDA and SQIVND (reference sequence). The CDR3 covers 13 residues. CDR3 in amino acids: CASRGTGREKLFF. CDR3 DNA (partial): TGTGCCAGTAGAGGGACAGGGCGGGAAAAA.

Many counts were recorded for this clone. The read terminates 3 residues ahead of where the CDR3 ends, so the germline J gene completes it. This chain uses TRBV7-3 with TRBJ2-3, with 7 bases identical to TRBD2. The CDR3 contains 14 residues. Germline V lookup: CDR1 SGHTA, CDR2 FQGTGA. The V gene end was trimmed by 3 bases and the J gene end by 6 bases; junction bases not matched to a gene: 6. CDR3 loop: CASSFAGAGDTQYF. Incomplete CDR3 DNA: TGTGCCAGCAGCTTTGCGGGAGCGGGGGATACG.

This clone was seen many times. From the germline J gene comes the end of the CDR3, since the read stops 3 residues before it. The chain joins TRBV20-1 to TRBJ1-5, with D perhaps matching TRBD1 (5 bases). V was clipped by 3 bases and J by 0 bases, with 12 bases between them. The CDR3 spans 15 residues. Germline V lookup: CDR1 DFQATT, CDR2 SNEGSKA (reference sequence). This CDR3 is CSARVPGSSNQPQHF. CDR3 DNA, as far as it was read: TGCAGTGCTAGGGTGCCAGGGTCTAGCAATCAGCCC.

This clone was observed many times. The sequenced fragment ends 3 residues before the CDR3 boundary, so the rest is inferred from the germline J gene. The chain carries TRBV6-2 or TRBV6-3 and TRBJ2-7, with 8 bases fitting TRBD2. This CDR3 is built from 15 residues. The trim removed 0 bases at V and 6 bases at J, leaving 7 bases unmatched. Germline CDR1 and CDR2: MNHEY and SVGEGT. The DNA read from the CDR3 is TGTGCCAGCAGTTACTCTCCAGCGGGAGCTCGCGAG. Protein sequence: CASSYSPAGARE. The full CDR3 reads CASSYSPAGAREQYF.

This clone was seen ten or more times. Read coverage stops 3 residues before the CDR3 terminus; the germline J gene supplies the remainder. V gene TRBV6-2 or TRBV6-3 combines with J gene TRBJ2-5; 8 nucleotides agree with TRBD2. The V gene end was trimmed by 6 bases and the J gene end by 5 bases; junction bases not matched to a gene: 11. Germline CDR1 and CDR2: MNHEY and SVGEGT. The CDR3 covers 15 residues. The CDR3 bases that were read are TGTGCCAGCAGGGCAGCGGGAGATGCGCGGGAGACC. This gives the protein CASRAAGDARET. The complete CDR3 sequence is CASRAAGDARETQYF.

This clone showed up many times. The missing CDR3 end, 3 residues past where the read stops, is filled in from the germline J gene. This chain joins TRBV7-3 and TRBJ2-1; TRBD2 matches at 11 bases. The CDR3 is 15 residues long. V trimming: 2 bases; J trimming: 8 bases; junction bases outside the gene matches: 5. CDR1 and CDR2 from the germline V gene are SGHTA and FQGTGA. The CDR3 bases that were read are TGTGCCAGCAGCTTATTACTAGCGGGAGCTCATGAG. Translation: CASSLLLAGAHE. The entire CDR3 reads CASSLLLAGAHEQFF.

This clone appeared many times. The read ends 3 residues early relative to the CDR3; the germline J gene fills the gap. This chain links TRBV9 with TRBJ2-1; D unclear. CDR1 is SGDLS and CDR2 is YYNGEE in the germline V gene. V dropped 3 bases and J dropped 7 bases, with 5 bases sitting between them. There are 11 residues in the CDR3. The sequenced part of the CDR3 DNA is TGTGCCAGCAGCGAGAGGAATGAG. Translated, it gives CASSERNE. The whole CDR3 reads CASSERNEQFF.

This clone was recorded many times. Read sequence stops 3 residues before the CDR3 end, and the germline J gene provides the missing end. The rearrangement uses TRBV6-2 or TRBV6-3 and TRBJ2-7; possible D gene TRBD2, 5 bases. V lost 6 bases and J lost 6, with 9 bases in between. CDR1 MNHEY and CDR2 SVGEGT come from the germline V gene. There are 11 residues in the CDR3. CDR3 loop: CASSTTTEQYF. CDR3 DNA (partial): TGTGCCAGCAGCACGACTACCGAG.

This clone has a count of ten or more. The CDR3 end is not reached by the read, which stops 3 residues before it; the germline J gene fills it in. J is TRBJ2-5 and V is TRBV20-1; tentative D call: TRBD2 (6 bases). The CDR3 has 15 amino acids. V lost 5 bases and J 5 bases, leaving 21 bases between the germline ends. CDR1 and CDR2 (germline): DFQATT, SNEGSKA (reference sequence). CDR3 sequence reads: CSAPRTNPGRETQYF. The part of the CDR3 DNA that was read is TGCAGTGCTCCTAGGACTAACCCCGGGCGGGAGACC.

This clone was seen repeatedly, ten times or more. The CDR3 end is not reached by the read, which stops 3 residues before it; the germline J gene fills it in. The chain uses TRBV5-1 and TRBJ1-1, with D perhaps TRBD1 (5 bases). The V end was cut by 4 bases, the J end by 0 bases, with 13 bases between. The CDR3 is 15 amino acids. Germline CDR1 and CDR2: SGHRS and YFSETQ. Incomplete CDR3 DNA: TGCGCCAGCAGCCTGGGAGGGGTTATGAACACTGAA. It codes for CASSLGGVMNTE. The full CDR3 is CASSLGGVMNTEAFF.

This clone showed up many times. With the read ending 3 residues before the CDR3 end, the germline J gene is used to fill in that end. The chain is built from TRBV19 and TRBJ1-2; D gene ambiguous. This CDR3 comprises 11 residues. Trimming removed 3 bases from V and 6 bases from J, with 5 bases in between. The germline V gene encodes CDR1 LNHDA and CDR2 SQIVND (reference sequence). The CDR3 bases that were read are TGTGCCAGTAGTATGTCTGATGGC. Its protein is CASSMSDG. The CDR3 in its entirety is CASSMSDGYTF.

This clone was recorded at least ten times. The read halts 3 residues ahead of the CDR3 end, with the missing end drawn from the germline J gene. The rearrangement links TRBV19 to TRBJ1-5; a possible D gene is TRBD1 (6 bases). Germline lookup yields CDR1 LNHDA and CDR2 SQIVND (reference sequence). The CDR3 is made up of 14 amino acids. Deletions cut 3 bases from V and 7 bases from J, with 13 bases between. The CDR3 DNA, read in part, is TGTGCCAGTAGTATCGGACAGTCGGCGCAGCCC. Its protein is CASSIGQSAQP. The entire CDR3 sequence reads CASSIGQSAQPQHF.

This clone was found many times. The read terminates 3 residues before the CDR3 end, so the remaining end is supplied by the germline J gene. The J gene is TRBJ2-5, the V gene TRBV2; 11 nucleotides agree with TRBD1. CDR1 SNHLY and CDR2 FYNNEI come from the germline V gene. Unmatched junction bases numbered 6, after V lost 7 bases and J lost 5 bases. The CDR3 runs 14 residues. CDR3 amino acids: CASIWTGGSETQYF. The covered CDR3 bases are TGTGCCAGCATCTGGACAGGGGGCAGCGAGACC.

At least ten counts were recorded for this clone. The read terminates 3 residues before the CDR3 end, so the remaining end is supplied by the germline J gene. This chain joins TRBV20-1 and TRBJ1-1; tentative D call: TRBD1 (6 bases). The CDR3 is 13 residues long. CDR1 is DFQATT, CDR2 SNEGSKA, per germline (reference sequence). The V end was cut by 3 bases, the J end by 1 base, with 9 bases between. The DNA read from the CDR3 is TGCAGTGCTAGTAAGACAGGGAACACTGAA. The encoded protein is CSASKTGNTE. The entire CDR3 protein reads CSASKTGNTEAFF.

At least ten counts were recorded for this clone. The read is 3 residues too short to cover the CDR3 end, so that end is filled in from the germline J gene. V usage is TRBV30 and J usage is TRBJ2-7, with TRBD1 matching 7 bases. After removal of 1 base from V and 3 bases from J, the junction contained 6 bases not matched to a gene. Germline V gene sequence: CDR1 GTSNPN, CDR2 SVGIG (reference sequence). The CDR3 is 14 residues long. CDR3: CAWSGGQTIYEQYF. The sequenced CDR3 bases are TGTGCCTGGAGTGGGGGACAGACTATCTACGAG.

This clone appeared many times. The CDR3 extends 3 residues past the end of the read, so its final part is completed from the germline J gene. V and J are TRBV29-1 and TRBJ2-5, with D maybe TRBD1 (5 bases). The germline CDR1 and CDR2 sequences are SQVTM and ANQGSEA. The V end was cut by 1 base, the J end by 6 bases, with 18 bases between. The CDR3 runs 15 residues. This chain's CDR3 is CSVEGQGWIRKTQYF. The covered CDR3 bases are TGCAGCGTTGAAGGGCAGGGTTGGATAAGAAAGACC.

This clone was seen ten or more times. The DNA ends 3 residues before the CDR3 does, and the rest of the CDR3 is filled in from the germline J gene. The rearrangement joins TRBV30 to TRBJ2-7, with TRBD1 matching over 7 bases. CDR3 length equals 13 residues. The V segment lost 4 bases and the J segment 4 bases; nucleotides outside the gene matches: 7. Looked up from germline, CDR1 is GTSNPN and CDR2 is SVGIG (reference sequence). The part of the CDR3 DNA that was read is TGTGCCTGGAATATACAGGGGCAGTACGAG. Its translation is CAWNIQGQYE. The whole CDR3 reads CAWNIQGQYEQYF.

This clone was picked up many times. From the germline J gene comes the end of the CDR3, since the read stops 3 residues before it. The rearrangement links TRBV19 to TRBJ2-1; no reliable D call. V gave up 2 bases and J gave up 9 bases, with 14 bases separating them. The CDR3 length is 14 residues. Per germline, CDR1 LNHDA and CDR2 SQIVND (reference sequence). CDR3 DNA (partial): TGTGCCAGTAGTATAAACCCCAACGGTGGTGAG. Translation gives CASSINPNGGE. The whole CDR3 reads CASSINPNGGEQFF.

Many counts were recorded for this clone. Read coverage stops 3 residues before the CDR3 terminus; the germline J gene supplies the remainder. The rearrangement joins TRBV7-3 to TRBJ2-2; possibly TRBD1 for D (5 bases). CDR3 size: 14 residues. V lost 3 bases to trimming and J lost 6 bases, with 11 bases between them. Germline V gene data show CDR1 as SGHTA and CDR2 as FQGTGA. CDR3 protein: CASSLQGSAGELFF. The part of the CDR3 DNA that was read is TGTGCCAGCAGCTTGCAGGGTTCCGCCGGGGAG.

This clone came up many times. The CDR3 end is not reached by the read, which stops 3 residues before it; the germline J gene fills it in. The chain uses TRBV20-1 and TRBJ2-7; TRBD1 matches at 9 bases. V was pared by 6 bases and J by 3 bases, with 9 bases of the junction left unmatched. CDR3 length: 14 amino acids. Per the germline V gene, CDR1 is DFQATT and CDR2 is SNEGSKA (reference sequence). The sequenced part of the CDR3 DNA is TGCAGTGCGGCAACCGGGACAGGGTTCTACGAG. This sequence encodes CSAATGTGFYE. The whole CDR3 protein is CSAATGTGFYEQYF.

This clone was counted many times. The read falls 3 residues short of the CDR3 end, and the missing part is taken from the germline J gene. V is TRBV19 and J is TRBJ1-1; 8 bases map to TRBD1. Losses at the gene ends were 7 bases for V and 7 bases for J; bases not matched to a gene: 11. Looked up from germline, CDR1 is LNHDA and CDR2 is SQIVND (reference sequence). The CDR3 spans 14 residues. CDR3 DNA, as far as it was read: TGTGCCAGTATGACAGGGGAGGGCTTCAGTGAA. As protein: CASMTGEGFSE. The full CDR3 protein reads CASMTGEGFSEAFF. The full variable domain, rest sourced from reference TRBV19 and TRBJ1-1, is DGGITQSPKYLFRKEGQNVTLSCEQNLNHDAMYWYRQDPGQGLRLIYYSQIVNDFQKGDIAEGYSVSREKKESFPLTVTSAQKNPTAFYLCASMTGEGFSEAFFGQGTRLTVV.